This is a list of T cell receptor beta chains from one sample in a study of T cell responses to AZD1222 COVID-19 vaccine. Sequenced by immunoSEQ multiplex PCR; TCRdb stores in-frame clones only, minus some. Among about 140,000 clones listed, over 85% were seen once. Sequenced here: peripheral blood, sampled on day 0 of MenACWY control vaccination. The receptor set was obtained from an adult in good health. The CDR3 runs from the conserved cysteine through the conserved F or W. D genes are given only for firm matches. Not every row has a clone size; where given, it reads once, few, many or a size class.

DNA: TGTGCCAGCAGTTACGCGACTAGCGGATACAATGAGCAGTTCTTC
CDR3: CASSYATSGYNEQFF
D: TRBD2
J: TRBJ2-1
size: -
V: TRBV28

DNA: TGTGCCAGCAGCCTAGCTACAGGGGACTATGGCTACACCTTC
CDR3: CASSLATGDYGYTF
D: TRBD1
J: TRBJ1-2
size: -
V: TRBV11-2

DNA: TGTGCCAGCAGCTTAGAGGGCTACCCACTCTCTGGAAACACCATATATTTT
CDR3: CASSLEGYPLSGNTIYF
D: -
J: TRBJ1-3
size: -
V: TRBV11-2

DNA: TGTGCCAGCAAGGAGGATCGGTTGGCTGAAGCTTTCTTT
CDR3: CASKEDRLAEAFF
D: -
J: TRBJ1-1
size: -
V: TRBV25-1

DNA: TGTGCCAGCAGCGGCAATCCCGACAGGGTGAGTCAGAACACTGAAGCTTTCTTT
CDR3: CASSGNPDRVSQNTEAFF
D: TRBD1
J: TRBJ1-1
size: -
V: TRBV9

DNA: TGCAGCGTCCGGACAGGTACCTACGAGCAGTACTTC
CDR3: CSVRTGTYEQYF
D: TRBD1
J: TRBJ2-7
size: -
V: TRBV29-1

DNA: TGTGCCAGTAGGAGGACAGGGAACACTGAAGCTTTCTTT
CDR3: CASRRTGNTEAFF
D: TRBD1
J: TRBJ1-1
size: -
V: TRBV19

DNA: TGTGCCAGCTCACCAGGGGAGAGGGGCACAGATACGCAGTATTTT
CDR3: CASSPGERGTDTQYF
D: -
J: TRBJ2-3
size: -
V: TRBV18

DNA: TGTGCCAGCAGCCGGGTTAGCGGGTTTAAAAGTGAGCAGTTCTTC
CDR3: CASSRVSGFKSEQFF
D: TRBD2
J: TRBJ2-1
size: -
V: TRBV6-1

DNA: TGCGCCAGCAGCTTCCCGGGGGGTGGCCAAGAGACCCAGTACTTC
CDR3: CASSFPGGGQETQYF
D: TRBD2
J: TRBJ2-5
size: -
V: TRBV5-1

DNA: TGTGCCAGCAGCTTAGAAAAACTGTTTTTT
CDR3: CASSLEKLFF
D: -
J: TRBJ1-4
size: -
V: TRBV7-9

DNA: TGTGCCAGCAGCCGAGTGGGGATCAACACTGAAGCTTTCTTT
CDR3: CASSRVGINTEAFF
D: -
J: TRBJ1-1
size: -
V: TRBV7-8

DNA: TGTGCCAGCAGTAAATCTTTACTCAGACAGCCCCAGCATTTT
CDR3: CASSKSLLRQPQHF
D: -
J: TRBJ1-5
size: -
V: TRBV28

DNA: TGTGCCAGCAGCCCGGGGGGCTGGTTCGGTGGCACTGAAGCTTTCTTT
CDR3: CASSPGGWFGGTEAFF
D: -
J: TRBJ1-1
size: -
V: TRBV14

DNA: TGTGCCAGCAGCTTGGCTGGAAACCCAGGCGAATACTTC
CDR3: CASSLAGNPGEYF
D: -
J: TRBJ2-7
size: -
V: TRBV5-4

DNA: TGTGCCACCAGCAGAGATCGACAGTTGGTAACGCAGTACTTC
CDR3: CATSRDRQLVTQYF
D: -
J: TRBJ2-7
size: -
V: TRBV15

DNA: TGTGCCAGCAGTTACTCCCCGGCACAAGGCGGTACGCAGTATTTT
CDR3: CASSYSPAQGGTQYF
D: -
J: TRBJ2-3
size: few
V: TRBV6-5

DNA: TGTGCCAGCAGCCACTTAGAATACGGTGGGAACACTGAAGCTTTCTTT
CDR3: CASSHLEYGGNTEAFF
D: -
J: TRBJ1-1
size: -
V: TRBV7-6

DNA: TGTGCCAGCAGGCCACAGTACAATCAGCCCCAGCATTTT
CDR3: CASRPQYNQPQHF
D: -
J: TRBJ1-5
size: -
V: TRBV6-5

DNA: TGTGCCAGCAGCGAGACGGGACTAGCGGGCAACTACGAGCAGTACTTC
CDR3: CASSETGLAGNYEQYF
D: TRBD2
J: TRBJ2-7
size: -
V: TRBV28

DNA: TGTGCCAGTAGTATCCAGGGACTTAACTATGGCTACACCTTC
CDR3: CASSIQGLNYGYTF
D: -
J: TRBJ1-2
size: -
V: TRBV19

DNA: TGCGCCAGCAGTGGCGGGGTCGGCTATGGCTACACCTTC
CDR3: CASSGGVGYGYTF
D: -
J: TRBJ1-2
size: -
V: TRBV5-1

DNA: TGTGCCAGCCAGGGGGAGTCGTACAATGAGCAGTTCTTC
CDR3: CASQGESYNEQFF
D: TRBD1
J: TRBJ2-1
size: -
V: TRBV2

DNA: TGTGCCAGCAGTGCCTCCGGCAGCTCCTACGAGCAGTACTTC
CDR3: CASSASGSSYEQYF
D: -
J: TRBJ2-7
size: -
V: TRBV6-6

DNA: TGCGCCAGCAGCCAAGATGTAAGGGGGGACACTGAAGCTTTCTTT
CDR3: CASSQDVRGDTEAFF
D: -
J: TRBJ1-1
size: -
V: TRBV4-3

DNA: TGTGCCACACGGGACGGACGGTCGCAGTACTTC
CDR3: CATRDGRSQYF
D: -
J: TRBJ2-5
size: once
V: TRBV25-1

DNA: TGTGCCAGCAGCTCCCCAGGGACAGTTTATAATTCACCCCTCCACTTT
CDR3: CASSSPGTVYNSPLHF
D: TRBD1
J: TRBJ1-6
size: once
V: TRBV28

DNA: TGTGCCAGCAGTTTAAAGACAGGGGATACGGCCACAGATACGCAGTATTTT
CDR3: CASSLKTGDTATDTQYF
D: TRBD1
J: TRBJ2-3
size: -
V: TRBV27

DNA: TGTGCCAGCAGCTTGACTAGCGGGGAACAGACCCAGTACTTC
CDR3: CASSLTSGEQTQYF
D: TRBD2
J: TRBJ2-5
size: -
V: TRBV7-9

DNA: TGTGCCAGCAGCCCGTTTGACAGTAACTATGGCTACACCTTC
CDR3: CASSPFDSNYGYTF
D: -
J: TRBJ1-2
size: -
V: TRBV7-9

DNA: TGCAGTGCTAGTCGTGGGGGTGAAGCTTTCTTT
CDR3: CSASRGGEAFF
D: -
J: TRBJ1-1
size: -
V: TRBV20-1

DNA: TGTGCCAGCAGCTCGGGTTTTGGAAACACCATATATTTT
CDR3: CASSSGFGNTIYF
D: -
J: TRBJ1-3
size: -
V: TRBV7-3

DNA: TGTGCCAGCAGGCCCTCGGAGATAGCTAACTATGGCTACACCTTC
CDR3: CASRPSEIANYGYTF
D: -
J: TRBJ1-2
size: -
V: TRBV7-8

DNA: TGTGCCAGCTCGACTTTGGGGTTCGGGCAGCCCCAGCATTTT
CDR3: CASSTLGFGQPQHF
D: -
J: TRBJ1-5
size: -
V: TRBV6-5

DNA: TGTGCCTGGAGTGAACGTCTATTTCGGGACACCGGGGAGCTGTTTTTT
CDR3: CAWSERLFRDTGELFF
D: -
J: TRBJ2-2
size: -
V: TRBV30

DNA: TGTGCCAGCAGCCCAGGGGCCGGGGAGCTGTTTTTT
CDR3: CASSPGAGELFF
D: -
J: TRBJ2-2
size: once
V: TRBV5-5

DNA: TGTGCCAGCAGCCTCCCCGGATGGGAGACCCAGTACTTC
CDR3: CASSLPGWETQYF
D: -
J: TRBJ2-5
size: -
V: TRBV14

DNA: TGCGCCAGCACTCTAGCGGGGGGGACGAACACTGAAGCTTTCTTT
CDR3: CASTLAGGTNTEAFF
D: -
J: TRBJ1-1
size: -
V: TRBV5-1